This T cell receptor beta chain emerged from a study of T cells in Graves' hyperthyroidism and ophthalmopathy. Study-wide context: Specimen type is peripheral blood, collected at initial diagnosis prior to any treatment. Findings of the study overall: Most thyroid clonotypes that were expanded above 0.001 also turned up in blood. Ophthalmopathy stood apart from stable hyperthyroidism in a 13 V-J model.

In its sample, this clonotype was seen once. Its antigen remains unidentified. RNA transcripts gave rise to amplified TCR beta CDR3 regions. Initially, a first-round RT-PCR of the TCR CDR3 employed the HTBI primer set. TCRdb called the multiplex PCR reads again in MiXCR, with one record for every CDR3 protein. The sample has a few hundred thousand distinct CDR3 sequences, approximately 18% seen once; the top ten hold 35% to 45%. Germline V gene sequence: CDR1 MNHEY, CDR2 SVGEGT. CDR3 length: 16 amino acids. Trimming took 6 bases from V and 6 from J; bases not matched to a gene: 9. Using 10 ml of fresh peripheral blood, PBMCs were prepared.

What was sequenced was blood. The chain recombines TRBV6-2 or TRBV6-3 with TRBJ2-3; TRBD2 matches at 13 bases. This TCR came from a young man with Graves' ophthalmopathy. The CDR3 DNA follows: TGTGCCAGCAGGGAAAGCGGACTAGCGGGGGCGGATACGCAGTATTTT. Translating it yields CASRESGLAGADTQYF.